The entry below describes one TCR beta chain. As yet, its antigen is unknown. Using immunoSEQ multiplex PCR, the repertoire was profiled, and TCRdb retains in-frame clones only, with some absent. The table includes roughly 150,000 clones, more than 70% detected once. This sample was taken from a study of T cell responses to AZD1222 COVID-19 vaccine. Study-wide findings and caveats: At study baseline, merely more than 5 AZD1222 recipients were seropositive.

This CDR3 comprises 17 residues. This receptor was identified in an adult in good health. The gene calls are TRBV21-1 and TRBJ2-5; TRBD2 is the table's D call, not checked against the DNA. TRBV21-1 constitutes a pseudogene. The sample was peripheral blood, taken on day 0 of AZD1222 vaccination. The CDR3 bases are TGTGCCAGCAGCAAAGGGGGGGACGGGAGGTTAGGGGAGACCCAGTACTTC. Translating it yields CASSKGGDGRLGETQYF.